These 25 T cell receptor beta chains were sequenced from one sample in a study of control samples from healthy donors and cancer patients. Clones were sequenced by immunoSEQ multiplex PCR, and TCRdb holds only the in-frame ones, with some missing. The table records approximately 100,000 clones, roughly 92% of them present only once. The source material was blood. Every receptor here comes from a human donor in good health. The donor label of this sample is uncertain.

The rearrangement links TRBV12-5 to TRBJ1-6; D is possibly TRBD1 (5 bases). This CDR3 has 14 amino acids. Germline lookup yields CDR1 LGHNT and CDR2 FRNRAP. Trimming shortened V by 1 base and J by 6 bases, and 7 bases separated the two germline ends. CDR3 nucleotide sequence: TGTGCTAGTGGTTTGGGACAGTTTAATTCACCCCTCCACTTT. It specifies CASGLGQFNSPLHF.

The chain employs TRBV19 and TRBJ2-3; D possibly uses TRBD1 or TRBD2 (5 bases each). The V end was cut by 5 bases, the J end by 4 bases, with 13 bases between. The CDR3 extends over 14 amino acids. Germline CDR1 LNHDA, CDR2 SQIVND (reference sequence). The CDR3 is CASSQGGGPDTQYF. CDR3 DNA sequence: TGTGCCAGTAGTCAGGGTGGAGGCCCAGATACGCAGTATTTT.

The chain recombines TRBV6-1 with TRBJ2-3; D call uncertain. This CDR3 has 13 amino acids. Trimming took off 1 base at V and 8 bases at J, with 10 bases between the two ends. Germline values: CDR1 MNHNS, CDR2 SASEGT. The CDR3 is CASSEGRLGTQYF. Here the CDR3 DNA reads TGTGCCAGCAGTGAAGGCAGATTAGGTACGCAGTATTTT.

This chain links TRBV12-3 or TRBV12-4 with TRBJ2-2; D not resolved. The length of the CDR3 is 12 residues. Trimming left V 6 bases short and J 7 bases short, with 9 bases between. CDR3 in DNA: TGTGCCAGCAGCTTCCCGGGCGGGGAGCTGTTTTTT. Amino acids: CASSFPGGELFF.

The rearrangement joins TRBV27 to TRBJ2-3; TRBD1 matches 9 bases. Trimming cost V 4 bases and J 4 bases; bases outside gene matches: 9. There are 16 residues in the CDR3. CDR1 is MNHEY and CDR2 is SMNVEV in the germline V gene (reference sequence). The CDR3: CASSSAPGQGADTQYF. In DNA form, the CDR3 reads TGTGCCAGCAGTTCCGCGCCGGGACAGGGAGCAGATACGCAGTATTTT.

The V and J genes are TRBV29-1 and TRBJ2-5; D is uncertain. The CDR3 contains 12 residues. Germline values: CDR1 SQVTM, CDR2 ANQGSEA. Trimming removed 4 bases at V and 1 base at J, with 7 bases between. CDR3 sequence: CSVALLQETQYF. The CDR3 DNA reads TGCAGCGTTGCTCTCCTCCAAGAGACCCAGTACTTC.

This chain joins TRBV21-1 and TRBJ1-5. TRBV21-1 is a recognized pseudogene. This CDR3 contains 15 residues. CDR3 sequence: CASSKVGAGDQPQHF. CDR3 nucleotides: TGTGCCAGCAGCAAAGTCGGGGCTGGGGATCAGCCCCAGCATTTT.

A single count supports this clone. The rearrangement links TRBV5-1 to TRBJ1-2, with 10 bases identical to TRBD1. The length of the CDR3 is 15 residues. Germline V gene data show CDR1 as SGHRS and CDR2 as YFSETQ. V was pared by 4 bases and J by 6 bases, with 9 bases of the junction left unmatched. In DNA, the CDR3 is TGCGCCAGCAGCCGAGGCGACAGGGGGCGAAATGGCTACACCTTC. Protein product: CASSRGDRGRNGYTF.

This chain links TRBV18 with TRBJ2-1; TRBD1 matches at 8 bases. Germline V CDR1 and CDR2: KGHSH, LQKENI. CDR3 length equals 15 residues. Losses at the gene ends were 4 bases for V and 2 bases for J; bases not matched to a gene: 4. As DNA, the CDR3 is TGTGCCAGCTCACGTCCGACAGGGGCCTACAATGAGCAGTTCTTC. It is translated as CASSRPTGAYNEQFF.

The gene calls are TRBV10-3 and TRBJ1-1, with 7 bases aligning to TRBD1. Trimming removed 1 base from V and 7 bases from J; junction bases left unmatched: 3. CDR3 size: 13 residues. Germline CDR1 ENHRY, CDR2 SYGVKD. The DNA of the CDR3 is TGTGCCATCAGTGAGTTCGGACAGGATGAAGCTTTCTTT. Protein: CAISEFGQDEAFF.

The count of this clone is one. The chain is built from TRBV6-2 or TRBV6-3 and TRBJ1-1; D gene unclear. Trimming took off 2 bases at V and 4 bases at J, with 14 bases between the two ends. CDR3 size: 15 residues. Germline-derived CDR1 and CDR2 are MNHEY and SVGEGT. Here the CDR3 reads CASSYNTGAATEAFF. DNA of the CDR3: TGTGCCAGCAGTTACAACACCGGAGCAGCCACTGAAGCTTTCTTT.

The V call is TRBV4-1, the J call TRBJ2-1; D unclear. The germline gives CDR1 MGHRA, CDR2 YSYEKL. The germline V and J ends were trimmed by 1 base and 5 bases, with 6 bases remaining between them. CDR3 length: 13 amino acids. CDR3 sequence reads: CASSQGLDNEQFF. As DNA, the CDR3 is TGCGCCAGCAGCCAAGGACTGGACAATGAGCAGTTCTTC.

The chain employs TRBV10-3 and TRBJ1-3, with 9 bases lining up with TRBD1. V lost 4 bases and J lost 0; bases outside the gene matches: 13. CDR3 length: 19 residues. Germline V lookup: CDR1 ENHRY, CDR2 SYGVKD. The chain's CDR3 is CAISVSRDRVSSSGNTIYF. CDR3 coding DNA: TGTGCCATCAGTGTTTCCCGGGACAGGGTGTCTTCCTCTGGAAACACCATATATTTT.

The chain recombines TRBV5-1 with TRBJ1-2; no reliable D call. Germline CDR1 SGHRS, CDR2 YFSETQ. CDR3 size: 15 residues. Trimming took 1 base from V and 6 from J, leaving 16 bases between them. CDR3 bases: TGCGCCAGCAGCTTGTCCCCGAGGCCAGAGGATGGCTACACCTTC. Its translation: CASSLSPRPEDGYTF.

The J gene is TRBJ2-5, the V gene TRBV19, with 7 nucleotides matching TRBD2. The length of the CDR3 is 15 residues. Trimming took 9 bases from V and 2 from J; bases not matched to a gene: 12. The germline CDR1 and CDR2 sequences are LNHDA and SQIVND (reference sequence). The CDR3 spells CASEPGGGGQETQYF. The DNA for the CDR3 is TGTGCCAGCGAACCAGGTGGGGGGGGTCAAGAGACCCAGTACTTC.

V is TRBV30 and J is TRBJ1-4; D unresolved. Trimming took off 2 bases at V and 7 bases at J, with 17 bases between the two ends. There are 15 residues in the CDR3. Per germline, CDR1 GTSNPN and CDR2 SVGIG (reference sequence). CDR3 protein: CAWSPNIWGIEKLFF. CDR3 bases: TGTGCCTGGAGTCCCAATATCTGGGGTATTGAAAAACTGTTTTTT.

This clone was counted between two and nine times. The gene calls are TRBV7-3 and TRBJ1-1; D is perhaps TRBD1 (6 bases). Per germline, CDR1 SGHTA and CDR2 FQGTGA. With 5 bases removed from V and 6 bases from J, the gap between germline ends came to 19 bases. There are 15 residues in the CDR3. The CDR3 protein is CASSPEVQGSPEAFF. The CDR3 nucleotides read TGTGCCAGCAGCCCGGAGGTACAGGGATCGCCTGAAGCTTTCTTT.

The chain joins TRBV7-6 to TRBJ1-3, with 7 nucleotides matching TRBD1. Germline V gene lookup returns CDR1 SGHVS and CDR2 FNYEAQ. V lost 5 bases to trimming and J lost 0 bases; unmatched junction nucleotides: 7. There are 16 residues in the CDR3. This CDR3 is CASSKRQGFSGNTIYF. The CDR3, as DNA: TGTGCCAGCAGCAAACGACAGGGATTCTCTGGAAACACCATATATTTT.

The chain carries TRBV5-5 and TRBJ2-3; a weak D match, TRBD1 (6 bases). Germline lookup yields CDR1 SGHKS and CDR2 YYEKEE (reference sequence). The CDR3 extends over 15 amino acids. V lost 1 base to trimming and J lost 0 bases, with 9 bases between them. Written as DNA, the CDR3 is TGTGCCAGCAGCTTGTGGCAGGGGAGCACAGATACGCAGTATTTT. Its translation: CASSLWQGSTDTQYF. The full variable domain, its missing parts supplied by reference TRBV5-5 and TRBJ2-3, is DAGVTQSPTHLIKTRGQQVTLRCSPISGHKSVSWYQQVLGQGPQFIFQYYEKEERGRGNFPDRFSARQFPNYSSELNVNALLLGDSALYLCASSLWQGSTDTQYFGPGTRLTVL.

The chain combines TRBV15 with TRBJ1-5, with D possibly TRBD1 on 6 matching bases. Germline V gene data show CDR1 as LNHNV and CDR2 as YYDKDF (reference sequence). The CDR3 spans 15 residues. V was shortened by 0 bases and J by 6 bases, with 12 bases between the two germline ends. The CDR3, as DNA: TGTGCCACCAGCAGAGAAGGGGGGTCGGCTCAGCCCCAGCATTTT. This codes for CATSREGGSAQPQHF.

The rearrangement uses TRBV12-3 or TRBV12-4 and TRBJ2-2; D is uncertain. The CDR3 extends over 13 amino acids. V was clipped by 3 bases and J by 7 bases, with 9 bases between them. CDR3: CASSFNRNGELFF. Written as DNA, the CDR3 is TGTGCCAGCAGTTTTAACAGAAACGGGGAGCTGTTTTTT.

The V call is TRBV29-1, the J call TRBJ2-7, with D tentatively TRBD1 or TRBD2 (5 bases each). The CDR3 sequence is 14 residues long. CDR1 is SQVTM and CDR2 is ANQGSEA in the germline V gene. Deletions cut 0 bases from V and 3 bases from J, with 12 bases between. CDR3 DNA: TGCAGCGTTGAAGATCGAGGGGCCGGCTACGAGCAGTACTTC. Translated: CSVEDRGAGYEQYF.

The chain couples TRBV20-1 to TRBJ1-2; D is uncertain. V dropped 3 bases and J dropped 3 bases, with 2 bases sitting between them. Germline V CDR1 and CDR2: DFQATT, SNEGSKA (reference sequence). The CDR3 has 10 residues. The CDR3 bases are TGCAGTGCTAGTGACTATGGCTACACCTTC. Its translation is CSASDYGYTF.

This rearrangement joins TRBV7-6 to TRBJ2-5, with 8 bases aligning to TRBD1. The CDR3 has 15 amino acids. Germline trimming cut 2 bases from V and 5 bases from J; bases unmatched to any gene: 7. Per the germline V gene, CDR1 is SGHVS and CDR2 is FNYEAQ. CDR3 loop: CASSLRTGGSETQYF. CDR3 coding DNA: TGTGCCAGCAGCTTAAGAACAGGGGGATCGGAGACCCAGTACTTC.

The chain employs TRBV28 and TRBJ1-4; D is perhaps TRBD1 (5 bases). The V gene lost 2 bases and the J gene lost 4 bases, with 8 bases spanning the gap. CDR1 and CDR2 (germline): MDHEN, SYDVKM. The CDR3 runs 14 residues. The CDR3 region has the DNA TGTGCCAGCAGTTTAGGGGGTATTAATGAAAAACTGTTTTTT. Its translation is CASSLGGINEKLFF.